This T cell receptor (beta chain) was recorded in a study of cytomegalovirus exposure and HLA in healthy donors. Study overall: Early released data comprised around 80 million unique TCRs from HLA-typed donors. The study, taken as a whole, reports: TCR beta chains associated with HLA were, in a later analysis, more clonally expanded than equally common others.

Germline V gene data show CDR1 as SGHRS and CDR2 as YFSETQ. Trimming cost V 4 bases and J 2 bases; bases outside gene matches: 3. The CDR3 loop spans 14 amino acids. Worth noting for this clone: The antigen remains undetermined.

PCR involved 60 Vbeta and 13 Jbeta primers. Assay used: immunoSEQ multiplex PCR; TCRdb lists only in-frame clones, some missing. The table includes tens of thousands of clones, around 80% detected once. The sequencing input was PBMCs. V gene TRBV5-1 combines with J gene TRBJ2-7; 10 positions match TRBD1. This TCR derives from a woman aged 45-65 years in good health and CMV-seropositive. The CDR3 nucleotides read TGCGCCAGCAGCCTAGGGACAGGGGCCTACGAGCAGTACGTC. This translates into CASSLGTGAYEQYV.